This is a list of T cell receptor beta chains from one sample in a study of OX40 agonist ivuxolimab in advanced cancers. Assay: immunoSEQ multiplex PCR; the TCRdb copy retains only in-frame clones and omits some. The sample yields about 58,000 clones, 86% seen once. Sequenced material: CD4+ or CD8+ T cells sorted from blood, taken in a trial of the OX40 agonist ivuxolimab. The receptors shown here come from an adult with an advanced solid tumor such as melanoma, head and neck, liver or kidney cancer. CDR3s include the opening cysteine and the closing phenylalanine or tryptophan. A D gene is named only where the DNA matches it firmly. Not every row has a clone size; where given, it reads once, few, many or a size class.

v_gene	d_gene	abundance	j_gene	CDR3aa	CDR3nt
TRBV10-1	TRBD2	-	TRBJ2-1	CASSDFSGGPGEQFF	TGCGCCAGCAGTGATTTTAGCGGGGGGCCAGGAGAGCAGTTCTTC
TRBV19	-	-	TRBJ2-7	CASSMNSYEQYF	TGTGCCAGTAGTATGAACTCCTACGAGCAGTACTTC
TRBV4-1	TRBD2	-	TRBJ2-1	CASSRRGTSEHEQFF	TGCGCCAGCAGCCGGCGCGGGACTAGCGAACATGAGCAGTTCTTC
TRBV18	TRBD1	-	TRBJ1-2	CASSPPRRRGPDYGYTF	TGTGCCAGCTCACCACCGCGAAGGAGGGGGCCGGACTATGGCTACACCTTC
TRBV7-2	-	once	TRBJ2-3	CASRFRASTDTQYF	TGTGCCAGCAGATTCCGAGCTAGCACAGATACGCAGTATTTT
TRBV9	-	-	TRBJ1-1	CASSVEGEEAFF	TGTGCCAGCAGCGTAGAGGGGGAGGAAGCTTTCTTT
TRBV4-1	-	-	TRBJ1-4	CASSQDRGIWGEKLFF	TGCGCCAGCAGCCAAGATCGGGGGATTTGGGGTGAAAAACTGTTTTTT
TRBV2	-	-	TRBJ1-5	CATRVLRALKLYSNQPQHF	TGTGCCACCAGAGTCTTGAGAGCTCTTAAACTCTATAGCAATCAGCCCCAGCATTTT
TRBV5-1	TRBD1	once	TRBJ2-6	CASSKGQGASSGANVLTF	TGCGCCAGCAGCAAGGGACAGGGGGCCAGCTCTGGGGCCAACGTCCTGACTTTC
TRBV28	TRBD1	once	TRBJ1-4	CASSLAGQGASEKLFF	TGTGCCAGCAGTTTGGCTGGACAGGGGGCCAGTGAAAAACTGTTTTTT
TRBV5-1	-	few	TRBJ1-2	CASSLVGGTNYGYTF	TGCGCCAGCAGCTTGGTGGGGGGAACTAACTATGGCTACACCTTC
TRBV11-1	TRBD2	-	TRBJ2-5	CASSPTGRLAGVRETQYF	TGTGCCAGCAGCCCGACAGGGAGACTAGCGGGGGTCCGGGAGACCCAGTACTTC
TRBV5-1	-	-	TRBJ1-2	CASSLQGSLGGYTF	TGCGCCAGCAGCTTGCAGGGAAGTCTGGGCGGCTACACCTTC
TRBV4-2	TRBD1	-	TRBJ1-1	CASSQDHRGTEAFF	TGTGCCAGCAGCCAAGATCACAGGGGGACTGAAGCTTTCTTT
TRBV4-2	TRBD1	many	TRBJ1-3	CASSRSGGVNSGNTIYF	TGTGCCAGCAGCCGTTCAGGGGGAGTTAACTCTGGAAACACCATATATTTT
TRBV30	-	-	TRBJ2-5	CAWSVVGVPRETQYF	TGTGCCTGGAGTGTGGTGGGGGTACCGCGAGAGACCCAGTACTTC
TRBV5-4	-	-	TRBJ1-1	CASSLSGRPNTEAFF	TGTGCCAGCAGCTTGAGTGGCAGGCCGAACACTGAAGCTTTCTTT
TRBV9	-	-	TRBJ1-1	CASSVEWATEAFF	TGTGCCAGCAGCGTAGAGTGGGCCACTGAAGCTTTCTTT
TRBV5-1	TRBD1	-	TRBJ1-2	CASSFRDRANYGYTF	TGCGCCAGCAGCTTCCGGGACAGAGCTAACTATGGCTACACCTTC
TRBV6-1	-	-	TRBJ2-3	CASSDRVARTDTQYF	TGTGCCAGCAGTGATCGGGTGGCCCGCACAGATACGCAGTATTTT
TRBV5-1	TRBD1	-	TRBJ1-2	CASSEGQGYGYTF	TGCGCCAGCAGCGAGGGACAGGGCTATGGCTACACCTTC
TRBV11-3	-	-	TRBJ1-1	CASSRYRNTEAFF	TGTGCCAGCAGCCGATACAGGAACACTGAAGCTTTCTTT
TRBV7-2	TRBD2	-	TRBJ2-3	CASSLRLAGGTDTQYF	TGTGCCAGCAGCCTCAGACTAGCGGGGGGCACAGATACGCAGTATTTT
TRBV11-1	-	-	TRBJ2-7	CASSAGQLYEQYF	TGTGCCAGCAGCGCCGGACAGTTGTACGAGCAGTACTTC
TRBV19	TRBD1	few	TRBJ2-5	CASSIMPGQGWRETQYF	TGTGCCAGTAGTATTATGCCGGGACAGGGCTGGCGAGAGACCCAGTACTTC
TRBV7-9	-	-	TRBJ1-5	CASSPSNQPQHF	TGTGCCAGCAGCCCATCCAATCAGCCCCAGCATTTT
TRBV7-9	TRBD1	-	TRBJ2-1	CASSFGTGGIEQFF	TGTGCCAGCAGCTTTGGGACAGGGGGCATTGAGCAGTTCTTC
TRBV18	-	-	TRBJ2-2	CASSPQGSLNTGELFF	TGTGCCAGCTCACCACAGGGGTCTCTGAACACCGGGGAGCTGTTTTTT
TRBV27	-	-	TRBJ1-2	CASSFQGGGYGYTF	TGTGCCAGCAGTTTCCAAGGAGGGGGATATGGCTACACCTTC
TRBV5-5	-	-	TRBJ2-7	CASSIGVLSSYEQYF	TGTGCCAGCAGCATCGGGGTGCTTAGCTCCTACGAGCAGTACTTC
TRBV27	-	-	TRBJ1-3	CASSLRGSGNTIYF	TGTGCCAGCAGTTTACGGGGCTCTGGAAACACCATATATTTT
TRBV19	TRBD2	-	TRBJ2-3	CASSTPLAGATDTQYF	TGTGCCAGTAGTACCCCCCTAGCGGGGGCCACAGATACGCAGTATTTT
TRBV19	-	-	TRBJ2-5	CASSIPGGVAETQYF	TGTGCCAGTAGTATACCAGGGGGGGTAGCGGAGACCCAGTACTTC
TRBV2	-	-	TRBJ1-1	CASNQGRGTEAFF	TGTGCCAGCAACCAGGGGAGAGGCACTGAAGCTTTCTTT
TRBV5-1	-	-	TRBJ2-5	CASSLEVAQETQYF	TGCGCCAGCAGCTTGGAGGTAGCACAAGAGACCCAGTACTTC
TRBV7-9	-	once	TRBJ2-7	CASSLVTVSYEQYF	TGTGCCAGCAGCTTAGTTACAGTCTCCTACGAGCAGTACTTC
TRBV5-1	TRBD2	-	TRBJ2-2	CASSLPGGGTGELFF	TGCGCCAGCAGCTTGCCCGGGGGGGGCACCGGGGAGCTGTTTTTT
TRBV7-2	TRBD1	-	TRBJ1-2	CASSLVSTGGIGGYTF	TGTGCCAGCAGCTTAGTTTCGACAGGGGGCATAGGTGGCTACACCTTC
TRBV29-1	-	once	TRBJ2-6	CSVELQGRSGANVLTF	TGCAGCGTTGAACTTCAGGGACGCTCTGGGGCCAACGTCCTGACTTTC
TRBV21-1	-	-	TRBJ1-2	CASFPGQGNFGYTF	TGTGCCAGCTTTCCGGGACAGGGAAATTTCGGCTACACCTTC
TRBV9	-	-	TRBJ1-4	CASSVGGLGDEKLFF	TGTGCCAGCAGCGTAGGGGGCCTTGGGGATGAAAAACTGTTTTTT
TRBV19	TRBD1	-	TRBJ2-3	CASSPRRGSTDTQYF	TGTGCCAGTAGTCCCCGCAGGGGGAGCACAGATACGCAGTATTTT